This TCR beta chain was observed in a study of blood T cells in healthy people across ages. Whole-study findings and limits: In these data, TCR beta diversity tracked strongly with naive T cell percentage.

Germline V CDR1 and CDR2: DFQATT, SNEGSKA (reference sequence). CDR3 length: 12 residues. Healthy Russian Caucasian donors spanned ages about 6 to 90 years. The authors ran a second PCR of 7 to 11 cycles using a sample-barcoded 5' primer and a J-beta primer mix. A 12-random-nucleotide template-switch adaptor tagged each cDNA molecule. One entry per CDR3 protein, called by TCRdb with MiXCR from the 5' RACE reads. The table includes fewer than 2,000,000 distinct CDR3 sequences, about 32% detected once. Points on this clonotype: Its cognate antigen is unknown.

This chain connects TRBV20-1 to TRBJ1-1; 9 nucleotides line up with TRBD1. The receptor comes from a woman in her 30s in good health. Specimen: blood. This CDR3 reads CIGTGPNTEAFF. The CDR3 nucleotides are TGCATAGGGACAGGGCCGAACACTGAAGCTTTCTTT.